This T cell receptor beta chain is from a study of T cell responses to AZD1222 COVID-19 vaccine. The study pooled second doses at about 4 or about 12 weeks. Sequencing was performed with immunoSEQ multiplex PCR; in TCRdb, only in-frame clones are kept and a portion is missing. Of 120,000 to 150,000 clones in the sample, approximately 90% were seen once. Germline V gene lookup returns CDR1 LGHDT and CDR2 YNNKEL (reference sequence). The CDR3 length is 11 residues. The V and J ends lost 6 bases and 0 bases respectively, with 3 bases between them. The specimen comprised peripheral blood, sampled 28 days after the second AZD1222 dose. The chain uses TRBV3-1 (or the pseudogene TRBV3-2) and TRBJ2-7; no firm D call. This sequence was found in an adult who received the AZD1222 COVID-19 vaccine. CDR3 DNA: TGTGCCAGCAGTTCCTCCTACGAGCAGTACTTC. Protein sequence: CASSSSYEQYF.